The 11 T cell receptor beta chains below were found in one sample sequenced in a study of human T cells and chemical hapten exposure. TCRdb redid the calling of the RACE reads with MiXCR, one entry per CDR3 protein. The repertoire holds 85,000 to 100,000 distinct CDR3 sequences, 9.5% to 12% seen once, with less than 2.5% in the top ten. Time point indicated: patch test 2, 6 weeks after DPC sensitization. Treatment denoted: therapeutic diphenylcyclopropenone sensitization with weekly scalp DPC. Specimen: whole blood, collected in connection with sensitization to the hapten diphenylcyclopropenone (DPC). Receptor source: a man aged 35-49 years with alopecia areata. Some clones in this sample may be carry-over from other donors' samples.

This clonotype was seen more than once but under ten times. The rearrangement uses TRBV25-1 and TRBJ2-5; D possibly uses TRBD1 or TRBD2 (5 bases each). This CDR3 spans 13 amino acids. In germline, CDR1 is MGHDK, CDR2 SYGVNS. Trimming took off 2 bases at V and 5 bases at J, with 9 bases between the two ends. The CDR3 protein is CASSEQGRETQYF. CDR3 in DNA: TGTGCCAGCAGTGAACAGGGACGCGAGACCCAGTACTTC.

This clonotype was recorded only once. The junction shows a germline mismatch at one end, possibly a read error. This chain joins TRBV6-6 and TRBJ2-3, with a tentative D call TRBD2 (6 bases). This CDR3 spans 14 amino acids. Germline V lookup: CDR1 MNHNY, CDR2 SVGAGI (reference sequence). CDR3 in amino acids: CVSSYSPGADTQYF. The CDR3 DNA follows: TGTGTCAGCAGTTACTCGCCGGGGGCAGATACGCAGTATTTT.

The chain recombines TRBV7-2 with TRBJ2-3; 12 nucleotides match TRBD1. V shed 5 bases and J 6 bases; nucleotides not matched to a gene: 15. The germline CDR1 and CDR2 sequences are SGHTA and FQGNSA. The CDR3 has 18 residues. CDR3 amino acids: CASSAQPGDRGLKDTQYF. The CDR3 DNA sequence: TGTGCCAGCAGCGCCCAACCAGGGGACAGGGGGCTTAAGGATACGCAGTATTTT.

This clonotype has a count of ten or more. The genes are TRBV13 and TRBJ1-1, with D perhaps TRBD1 (6 bases). CDR3 length: 17 amino acids. The V gene's germline CDR1 is PRHDT and CDR2 FYEKMQ (reference sequence). V gave up 4 bases and J gave up 0 bases, with 18 bases separating them. CDR3 sequence (DNA): TGTGCCAGCAGCTCCTGGGCAGGGGTAGTCGTGAACACTGAAGCTTTCTTT. Protein: CASSSWAGVVVNTEAFF.

This clonotype has ten or more counts. The chain is built from TRBV18 and TRBJ2-1; no reliable D call. V lost 0 bases, J lost 0 bases, and 6 bases lay in between. The CDR3 is 15 residues long. The germline gives CDR1 KGHSH, CDR2 LQKENI. CDR3 sequence: CASSPPQSSYNEQFF. In nucleotides, the CDR3 is TGTGCCAGCTCACCACCCCAGAGCTCCTACAATGAGCAGTTCTTC.

This clonotype occurred a few times. The chain couples TRBV5-1 to TRBJ2-4, with a tentative D call TRBD1 (6 bases). Per the germline V gene, CDR1 is SGHRS and CDR2 is YFSETQ. The CDR3 is 15 residues long. V lost 0 bases and J lost 3, with 10 bases in between. CDR3 region: CASSLDSGVKNIQYF. CDR3 in DNA: TGCGCCAGCAGCTTGGATTCAGGGGTCAAAAACATTCAGTACTTC.

This rearrangement joins TRBV6-2 or TRBV6-3 to TRBJ2-3; 11 nucleotides line up with TRBD2. V lost 2 bases and J lost 4; bases outside the gene matches: 5. The CDR3 spans 16 residues. Germline CDR1 and CDR2: MNHEY and SVGEGT. CDR3 sequence: CASSYLGLAGPDTQYF. The CDR3 DNA is TGTGCCAGCAGTTACCTCGGACTAGCGGGTCCAGATACGCAGTATTTT.

The chain joins TRBV20-1 to TRBJ1-5, with D perhaps matching TRBD1 (5 bases). CDR1 and CDR2 (germline): DFQATT, SNEGSKA (reference sequence). V was shortened by 6 bases and J by 3 bases, with 12 bases between the two germline ends. The CDR3 runs to 13 residues. CDR3 in DNA: TGCAGTGCCGGGGGGAGTTTCAATCAGCCCCAGCATTTT. Its protein is CSAGGSFNQPQHF.

The chain uses TRBV15 and TRBJ2-1; 11 nucleotides agree with TRBD1. Germline CDR1 reads LNHNV; CDR2 reads YYDKDF (reference sequence). This CDR3 contains 16 residues. J lost 7 bases, V lost 5 bases, and 10 bases had no gene match. As DNA, the CDR3 is TGTGCCACCAGCGGAGGGGGACAGGGGGTAAGGAATGAGCAGTTCTTC. Translation: CATSGGGQGVRNEQFF.

Only a few counts were recorded for this clonotype. The chain joins TRBV6-2 or TRBV6-3 to TRBJ2-7, with D perhaps TRBD2 (6 bases). Deletions cut 6 bases from V and 3 bases from J, with 12 bases between. The length of the CDR3 is 13 residues. Germline assignment: CDR1 MNHEY and CDR2 SVGEGT. CDR3 sequence (DNA): TGTGCCAGCAGCCGGGGGACGGTCTACGAGCAGTACTTC. It codes for CASSRGTVYEQYF.

This clonotype was detected a few times. The gene calls are TRBV6-6 and TRBJ2-5, with 9 nucleotides matching TRBD1. Germline lookup yields CDR1 MNHNY and CDR2 SVGAGI (reference sequence). J was trimmed by 5 bases and V by 6 bases; bases with no gene match: 1. The CDR3 consists of 12 residues. CDR3 sequence: CASRTGGETQYF. CDR3 sequence (DNA): TGTGCCAGCAGAACAGGGGGCGAGACCCAGTACTTC.